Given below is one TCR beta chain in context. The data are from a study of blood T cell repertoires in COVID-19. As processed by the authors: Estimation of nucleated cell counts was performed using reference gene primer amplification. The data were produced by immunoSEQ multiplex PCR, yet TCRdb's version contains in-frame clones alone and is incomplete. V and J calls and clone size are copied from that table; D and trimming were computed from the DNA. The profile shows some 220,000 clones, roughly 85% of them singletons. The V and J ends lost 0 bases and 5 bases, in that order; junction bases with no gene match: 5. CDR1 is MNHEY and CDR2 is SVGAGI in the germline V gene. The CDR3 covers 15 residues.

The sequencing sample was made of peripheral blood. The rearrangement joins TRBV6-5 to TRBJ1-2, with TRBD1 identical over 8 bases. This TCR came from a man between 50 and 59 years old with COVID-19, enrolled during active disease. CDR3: CASSYSGTGAYGYTF. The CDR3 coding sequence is TGTGCCAGCAGTTACTCCGGGACAGGAGCTTATGGCTACACCTTC.